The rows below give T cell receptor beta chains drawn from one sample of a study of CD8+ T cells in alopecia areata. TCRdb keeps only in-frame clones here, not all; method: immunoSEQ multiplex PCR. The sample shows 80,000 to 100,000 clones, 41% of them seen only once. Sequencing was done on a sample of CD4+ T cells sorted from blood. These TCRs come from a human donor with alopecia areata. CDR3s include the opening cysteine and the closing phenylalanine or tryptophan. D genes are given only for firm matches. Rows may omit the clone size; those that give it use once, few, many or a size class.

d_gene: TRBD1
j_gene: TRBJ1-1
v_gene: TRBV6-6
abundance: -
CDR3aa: CASSYGQGALNTEAFF
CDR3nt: TGTGCCAGCAGTTACGGACAGGGTGCCCTGAACACTGAAGCTTTCTTT

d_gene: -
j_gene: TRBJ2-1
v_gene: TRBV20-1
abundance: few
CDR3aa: CSARLDTEQFF
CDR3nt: TGCAGTGCTAGGCTAGACACTGAGCAGTTCTTC

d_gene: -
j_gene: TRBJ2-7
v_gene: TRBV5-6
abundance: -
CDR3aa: CASSFQGMDEQYF
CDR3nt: TGTGCCAGCAGCTTTCAGGGTATGGACGAGCAGTACTTC

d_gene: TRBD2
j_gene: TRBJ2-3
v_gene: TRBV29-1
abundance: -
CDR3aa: CSVGAGATPDTQYF
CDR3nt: TGCAGCGTAGGAGCGGGAGCCACGCCTGATACGCAGTATTTT

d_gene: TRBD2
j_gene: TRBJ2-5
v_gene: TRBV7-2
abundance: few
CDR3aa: CASSTRVAGDTETQYF
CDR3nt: TGTGCCAGCAGCACCCGTGTAGCGGGAGATACAGAGACCCAGTACTTC

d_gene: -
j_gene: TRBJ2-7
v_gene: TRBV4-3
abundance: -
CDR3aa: CASSQDRQQGREQYF
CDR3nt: TGCGCCAGCAGCCAAGACAGACAGCAGGGTCGCGAGCAGTACTTC

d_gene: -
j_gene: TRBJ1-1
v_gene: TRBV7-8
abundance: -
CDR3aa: CASSFREVNTEAFF
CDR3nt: TGTGCCAGCAGCTTTAGGGAGGTTAATACTGAAGCTTTCTTT

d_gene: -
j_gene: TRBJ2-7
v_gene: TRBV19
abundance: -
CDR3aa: CASRSSGYEQYF
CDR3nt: TGTGCCAGTAGGTCGTCGGGCTACGAGCAGTACTTC

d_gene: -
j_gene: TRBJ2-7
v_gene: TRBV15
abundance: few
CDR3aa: CATSRDLAGYEQYF
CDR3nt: TGTGCCACCAGCAGAGACCTCGCAGGGTACGAGCAGTACTTC

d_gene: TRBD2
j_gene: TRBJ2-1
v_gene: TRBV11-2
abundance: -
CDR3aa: CASSFGTTYNEQFF
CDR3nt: TGTGCCAGCAGCTTCGGGACTACTTACAATGAGCAGTTCTTC

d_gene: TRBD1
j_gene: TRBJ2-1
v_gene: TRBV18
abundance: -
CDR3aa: CASSQPGQVLGNEQFF
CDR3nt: TGTGCCAGCTCACAACCGGGACAGGTCCTTGGCAATGAGCAGTTCTTC

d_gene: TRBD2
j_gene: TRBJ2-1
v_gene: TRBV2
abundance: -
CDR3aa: CASDRDYLSNEQFF
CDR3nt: TGTGCGAGCGATAGGGACTATCTCTCTAATGAGCAGTTCTTC

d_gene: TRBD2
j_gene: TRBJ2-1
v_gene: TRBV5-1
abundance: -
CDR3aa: CASSLVLAGGPGQFF
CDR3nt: TGCGCCAGCAGCTTGGTTTTAGCGGGAGGGCCTGGGCAGTTCTTC

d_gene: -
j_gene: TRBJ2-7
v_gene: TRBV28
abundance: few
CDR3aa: CASSLSREQYF
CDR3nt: TGTGCCAGCAGTTTATCCCGCGAGCAGTACTTC

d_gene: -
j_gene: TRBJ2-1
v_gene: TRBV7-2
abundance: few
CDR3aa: CASSPSLRSGNEQFF
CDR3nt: TGTGCCAGCAGCCCATCCCTAAGGTCCGGGAATGAGCAGTTCTTC

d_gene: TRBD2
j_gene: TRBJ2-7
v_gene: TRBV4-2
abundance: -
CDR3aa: CASSRLSSGENEQYF
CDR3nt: TGTGCCAGCAGCCGGCTGTCCAGCGGGGAAAACGAGCAGTACTTC

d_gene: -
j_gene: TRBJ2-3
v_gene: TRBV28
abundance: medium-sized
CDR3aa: CASRQGTDTQYF
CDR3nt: TGTGCCAGCAGGCAGGGTACAGATACGCAGTATTTT

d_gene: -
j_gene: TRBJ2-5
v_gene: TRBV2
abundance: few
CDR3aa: CASRLEETQYF
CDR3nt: TGTGCCAGCCGCTTGGAAGAGACCCAGTACTTC

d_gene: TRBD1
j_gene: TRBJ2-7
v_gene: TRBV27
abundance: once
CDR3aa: CASSSHSGTDYEQYF
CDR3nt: TGTGCCAGCAGTTCTCATTCCGGGACAGATTACGAGCAGTACTTC

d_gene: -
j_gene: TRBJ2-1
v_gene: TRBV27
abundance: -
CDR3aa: CASRTLYRALSSYNEQFF
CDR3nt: TGTGCCAGCAGGACACTATACAGGGCCCTTAGCTCCTACAATGAGCAGTTCTTC

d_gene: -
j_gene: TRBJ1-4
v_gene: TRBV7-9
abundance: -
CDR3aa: CASSPLSKNEKLFF
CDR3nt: TGTGCCAGCAGCCCATTGTCAAAGAATGAAAAACTGTTTTTT

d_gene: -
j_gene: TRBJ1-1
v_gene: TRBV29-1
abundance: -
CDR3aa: CSASPWSSDMNTEAFF
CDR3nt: TGCAGCGCCTCACCCTGGAGCTCTGATATGAACACTGAAGCTTTCTTT

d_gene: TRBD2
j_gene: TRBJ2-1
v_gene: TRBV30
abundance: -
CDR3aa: CAWRGTSGYNEQFF
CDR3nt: TGTGCCTGGAGGGGGACTAGCGGTTACAATGAGCAGTTCTTC

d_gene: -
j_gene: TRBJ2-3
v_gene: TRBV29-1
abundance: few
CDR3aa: CSAPIGDTQYF
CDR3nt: TGCAGCGCCCCCATAGGGGATACGCAGTATTTT

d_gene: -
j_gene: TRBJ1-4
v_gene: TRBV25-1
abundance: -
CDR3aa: CASSDGTSFLFF
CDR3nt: TGTGCCAGCAGTGACGGGACATCGTTTCTGTTTTTT

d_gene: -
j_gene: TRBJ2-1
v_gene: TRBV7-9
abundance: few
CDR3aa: CASSLDSYNEQFF
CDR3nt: TGTGCCAGCAGTTTGGACTCCTACAATGAGCAGTTCTTC

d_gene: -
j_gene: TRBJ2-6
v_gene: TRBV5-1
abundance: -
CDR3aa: CASSSGLAGLRPLSGANVLTF
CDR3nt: TGCGCCAGCAGCTCGGGTCTTGCAGGACTCCGACCCCTCTCTGGGGCCAACGTCCTGACTTTC

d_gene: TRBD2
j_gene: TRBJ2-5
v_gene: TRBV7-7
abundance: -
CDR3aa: CASSLGLAEETQYF
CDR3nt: TGTGCTAGCAGCTTAGGACTAGCGGAAGAGACCCAGTACTTC

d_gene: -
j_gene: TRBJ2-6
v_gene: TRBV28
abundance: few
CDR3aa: CASRQQGLISGANVLTF
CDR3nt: TGTGCCAGCAGACAACAGGGACTTATTTCTGGGGCCAACGTCCTGACTTTC

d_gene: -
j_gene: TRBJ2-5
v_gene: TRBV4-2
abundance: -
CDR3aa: CASSPAPLGPQETQYF
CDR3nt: TGTGCCAGCAGCCCCGCCCCCCTGGGGCCCCAAGAGACCCAGTACTTC

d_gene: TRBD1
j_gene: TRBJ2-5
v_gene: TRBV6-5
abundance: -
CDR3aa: CASSYPHRGQETQYF
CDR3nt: TGTGCCAGCAGTTATCCCCACAGGGGACAAGAGACCCAGTACTTC

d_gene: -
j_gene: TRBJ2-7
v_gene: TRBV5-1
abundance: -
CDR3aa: CASSLAGTSTYEQYF
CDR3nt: TGCGCCAGCAGCTTGGCCGGGACATCGACCTACGAGCAGTACTTC

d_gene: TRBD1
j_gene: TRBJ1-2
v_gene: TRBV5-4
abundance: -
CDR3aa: CASSFDRGRDYGYTF
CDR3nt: TGTGCCAGCAGCTTTGACAGGGGGCGCGACTATGGCTACACCTTC

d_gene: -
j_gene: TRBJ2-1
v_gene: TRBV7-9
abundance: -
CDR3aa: CASSYLIMGNEQFF
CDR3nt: TGTGCCAGCAGCTATCTTATAATGGGTAATGAGCAGTTCTTC

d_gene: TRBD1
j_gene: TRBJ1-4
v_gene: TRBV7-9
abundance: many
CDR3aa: CASSLFPQGQGNEKLFF
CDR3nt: TGTGCCAGCAGCTTATTCCCCCAGGGACAGGGGAATGAAAAACTGTTTTTT

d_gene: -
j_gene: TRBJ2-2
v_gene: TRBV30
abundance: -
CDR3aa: CAWSVRHSYTGELFF
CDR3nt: TGTGCCTGGAGTGTACGACACAGCTACACCGGGGAGCTGTTTTTT

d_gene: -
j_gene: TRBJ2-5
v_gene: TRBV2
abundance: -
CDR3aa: CASSQAEPEYF
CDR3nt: TGTGCCAGCAGCCAGGCCGAGCCCGAGTACTTC

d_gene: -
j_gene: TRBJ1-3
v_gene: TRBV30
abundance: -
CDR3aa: CALRGTSGNTIYF
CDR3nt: TGTGCCTTGCGGGGGACCTCTGGAAACACCATATATTTT

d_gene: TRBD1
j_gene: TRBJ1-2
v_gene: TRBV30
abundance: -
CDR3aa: CAWSAPGTGGNYGYTF
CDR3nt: TGTGCCTGGAGTGCCCCCGGGACAGGGGGCAACTATGGCTACACCTTC

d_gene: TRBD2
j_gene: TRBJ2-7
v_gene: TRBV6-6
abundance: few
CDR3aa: CASSPTTSGRDF
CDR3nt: TGTGCCAGCAGCCCAACGACTAGCGGGCGAGACTTC

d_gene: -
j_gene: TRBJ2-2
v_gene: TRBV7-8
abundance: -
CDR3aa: CASSLVRGLTGELFF
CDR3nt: TGTGCCAGCAGCTTAGTACGTGGGTTGACCGGGGAGCTGTTTTTT

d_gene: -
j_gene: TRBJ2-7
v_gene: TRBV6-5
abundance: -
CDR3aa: CASKWRGQSYEQYF
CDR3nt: TGTGCCAGCAAATGGCGGGGGCAATCCTACGAGCAGTACTTC

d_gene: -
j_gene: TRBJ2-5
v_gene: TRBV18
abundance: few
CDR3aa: CASSPSGQETQYF
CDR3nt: TGTGCCAGCTCACCATCAGGGCAAGAGACCCAGTACTTC

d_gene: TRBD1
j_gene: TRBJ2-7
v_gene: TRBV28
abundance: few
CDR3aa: CASRSGQASYEQYF
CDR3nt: TGTGCCAGCAGAAGCGGACAGGCATCCTACGAGCAGTACTTC

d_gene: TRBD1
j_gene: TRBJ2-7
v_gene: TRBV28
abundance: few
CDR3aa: CASSSPGQGEVEQYF
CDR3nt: TGTGCCAGCAGTTCCCCGGGACAGGGGGAGGTCGAGCAGTACTTC

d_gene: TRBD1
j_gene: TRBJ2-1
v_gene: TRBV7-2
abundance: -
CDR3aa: CASSDQGQLGSYNEQFF
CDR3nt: TGTGCCAGCAGCGATCAGGGACAGCTGGGGTCCTACAATGAGCAGTTCTTC